This TCR beta chain was sequenced for a study of shared clonotypes between healthy human individuals (TCRdb year 2020). Describing the broader study: A couple of women and a few men aged 18 to 49 years were included in the cohort. To increase sequencing depth and limit assay-specific biases, different laboratories used diverse techniques to prepare libraries and sequence TCR repertoires. Leukapheresis yielded between about 0.85 and 9 billion PBMCs per donor. To estimate repertoire size and how much clonotypes are shared between individuals, the study performed deep sequencing of blood TCR repertoires from about five healthy adults. Study-wide findings and limitations: Only blood was sampled, and tissue TCR repertoires likely differ from those in blood. Because the study included only a small number of donors, the genetic and exposure-history diversity represented was limited. Pairwise subsampling led to the expectation that sequencing depth would affect the degree of clonotype sharing among donors.

The donors were healthy, HIV-negative adults who had no recently reported acute infections or vaccinations. Only Caucasian adults living in Nashville, Tennessee, USA were represented among the donors. In the unsorted samples, tens of millions of PBMCs were counted, and genomic DNA was extracted using the QIAamp DNA Blood Mini kit. After blood collection by leukapheresis, PBMCs were isolated using Ficoll-Histopaque density gradient centrifugation and then cryopreserved in the vapor phase of liquid nitrogen. CDR1 and CDR2 are drawn from the germline V gene (reference sequence): MNHNY, SVGAGI. There are 13 amino acids in the CDR3, from cysteine to phenylalanine inclusive. The retained sequence is limited to the CDR3, 39 bases, with the frame set at the first base. Deletion took 5 bases off V and 5 bases off J, with a span of 13 bases between the germline ends. Comment on this clone: There is no known antigen for this receptor. It has no much larger one-base neighbor in the sample; base qualities were not kept.

Using the deep immunoSEQ assay, multiplex PCR amplified TCR CDR3 regions from genomic DNA. Extracted genomic DNA from each cell subset was spread evenly across all wells of several immunoSEQ 96-well plates, with each plate serving as a replicate. For unsorted PBMC, each replicate PCR was loaded with roughly 330 ng genomic DNA, equivalent to some 27,000 T cell genomes. Ten immunoSEQ deep assay plates were used to sequence unsorted PBMC genomic DNA. Purified libraries were measured with a Qubit 3.0 fluorometer, size-checked on a Bioanalyzer 2100, and measured again with the KAPA Library Quantification kit. Every immunoSEQ 96-well plate was sequenced on a separate single-read 150-cycle Illumina NextSeq 550 flow cell. The published analysis was carried out like this. Because the immunoSEQ output included only junctional sequences and no quality scores, the filtering could not be the same as the filtering used for full-length reads. Sequences were annotated with PyIR, a Python wrapper for IgBLAST v1.9, and V/J genes and CDR3 were assigned using IMGT germline references. Reads were filtered out if the reads had weak V/J assignments (E-value above 1e-6), no CDR3, stop codons, out-of-frame junctions, or ambiguous translated residues. V3J clonotypes were defined as sequences sharing an identical inferred V gene, J gene, and CDR3 amino acid sequence. Percentage overlap between repertoires was calculated by dividing the number of shared unique clonotypes by the size of the smaller repertoire. Repertoire richness was assessed with RTK rarefaction, the Chao1 estimator, and Recon v2.1 estimates of unobserved clonotypes. TCRdb took over this immuneACCESS table, retaining in-frame rearrangements with V and J assigned. Such tables are incomplete; in checked studies, under half of the missing clones stem from an unresolved V gene, and the remainder is unexplained. D and trimming come from the DNA, and the V and J calls and clone size come from that table. The sample table shows a few hundred thousand clones, and over 60% are seen once. The biggest ten clones account for more than 10% of the sample.

The receptor's source is a woman in her thirties or forties in good health. Some clones in this sample may be carry-over from other donors' samples. Sequenced sample: PBMCs. The rearranged segments are TRBV6-6 and TRBJ2-7; tentative D gene TRBD2, with 6 bases matching. The sequenced DNA: TGTGCCAGCAGTCGGGGGTGGATGAACGAGCAGTACTTC. Translated, it gives CASSRGWMNEQYF.